A single sample gave rise to the 12 T cell receptor beta chains below, sequenced in a study of OX40 agonist ivuxolimab in advanced cancers. Assay: immunoSEQ multiplex PCR; the TCRdb copy retains only in-frame clones and omits some. The sample yields 80,000 to 100,000 clones, approximately 91% seen once. The sample here was CD4+ or CD8+ T cells sorted from blood, taken in a trial of the OX40 agonist ivuxolimab. Receptors were obtained from an adult with an advanced solid tumor such as melanoma, head and neck, liver or kidney cancer.

The gene calls are TRBV28 and TRBJ2-1, with unresolved D. V was clipped by 2 bases and J by 7 bases, with 9 bases between them. The V gene's germline CDR1 is MDHEN and CDR2 SYDVKM. This CDR3 has 13 residues. The chain's CDR3 is CASSLGRINEQFF. The CDR3 coding sequence is TGTGCCAGCAGTTTAGGACGAATAAATGAGCAGTTCTTC.

This sequence joins TRBV19 and TRBJ2-6; TRBD1 aligns across 7 bases. CDR3 size: 20 residues. Germline V gives CDR1 LNHDA, CDR2 SQIVND (reference sequence). Trimming took 0 bases from V and 0 from J; bases not matched to a gene: 11. CDR3 loop: CASSIEGHRGFLSGANVLTF. CDR3 DNA: TGTGCCAGTAGTATAGAAGGTCACAGGGGTTTCCTCTCTGGGGCCAACGTCCTGACTTTC.

This sequence joins TRBV7-2 and TRBJ2-3; TRBD2 matches at 9 bases. With V trimmed by 1 base and J by 2 bases, 1 base remained unmatched. This CDR3 has 15 amino acids. Per the germline V gene, CDR1 is SGHTA and CDR2 is FQGNSA. The CDR3 DNA reads as TGTGCCAGCAGCTTAGGGGGACTAGCCACAGATACGCAGTATTTT. It is translated as CASSLGGLATDTQYF.

The CDR3 DNA sequence: TGTGCCAGCAGCCCCGCCAGGGCTAGCGGGATTTACGAGCAGTACTTC. This sequence encodes CASSPARASGIYEQYF. The V and J genes are TRBV7-9 and TRBJ2-7, with 9 bases aligning to TRBD2. Per the germline V gene, CDR1 is SEHNR and CDR2 is FQNEAQ (reference sequence). CDR3 length: 16 residues. Trimming at V came to 5 bases and at J to 4 bases, leaving 12 bases not matched to a gene.

The CDR3 protein is CASSSRGSGMYEQYF. The CDR3 DNA is TGTGCCAGCAGCTCCCGGGGTAGCGGGATGTACGAGCAGTACTTC. The chain combines TRBV5-4 with TRBJ2-7; TRBD2 matches 8 bases. The V gene's germline CDR1 is SGHNT and CDR2 YYREEE (reference sequence). The CDR3 sequence is 15 residues long. Losses at the gene ends were 3 bases for V and 4 bases for J; bases not matched to a gene: 9.

V usage is TRBV5-1 and J usage is TRBJ2-6; perhaps TRBD2 as D (5 bases). The CDR3 has 19 amino acids. Germline loops: CDR1 SGHRS, CDR2 YFSETQ. The ends were cut back, 0 bases at V and 6 bases at J, with 22 bases in the middle. CDR3 nucleotides: TGCGCCAGCAGCTTGGTGCGGGCAGTGGGATCTCTCGAGGCCAACGTCCTGACTTTC. This encodes CASSLVRAVGSLEANVLTF.

This chain uses TRBV6-1 with TRBJ1-2, with D maybe TRBD1 (6 bases). CDR3 length: 15 residues. V was clipped by 4 bases and J by 8 bases, with 20 bases between them. Germline lookup yields CDR1 MNHNS and CDR2 SASEGT. The CDR3 loop is CASSAVPQGFRGYTF. The CDR3, as DNA: TGTGCCAGCAGTGCCGTTCCACAGGGATTCCGAGGCTACACCTTC.

A word on this clone: The junction differs from germline at one of its ends, possibly a read error. The chain combines TRBV20-1 with TRBJ2-7; possible D gene TRBD2, 6 bases. This CDR3 has 11 residues. From germline, CDR1 is DFQATT and CDR2 SNEGSKA (reference sequence). The CDR3 spells CSASRDSQACF. The CDR3 DNA reads as TGCAGTGCTAGCCGGGACTCCCAGGCGTGCTTC.

This clone has a handful of counts. This chain links TRBV4-1 with TRBJ1-6; no clear D gene. V was pared by 2 bases and J by 10 bases, with 18 bases between. Germline CDR1 MGHRA, CDR2 YSYEKL. The CDR3 spans 16 residues. CDR3 nucleotide sequence: TGCGCCAGCAGCCAATACTACGGGCAGGCCCAGTCACCCCTCCACTTT. Its protein is CASSQYYGQAQSPLHF.

The rearrangement joins TRBV7-2 to TRBJ1-1; D is unresolved. The CDR3 totals 16 residues. V shed 0 bases and J shed 2 bases, with 13 bases lying between them. Germline loops: CDR1 SGHTA, CDR2 FQGNSA. The CDR3 sequence: CASSLAPGRLNTEAFF. As DNA, the CDR3 is TGTGCCAGCAGCTTAGCCCCCGGCAGGCTCAACACTGAAGCTTTCTTT.

The gene calls are TRBV20-1 and TRBJ2-3; possibly TRBD2 for D (5 bases). The CDR3 length is 11 residues. Germline V gives CDR1 DFQATT, CDR2 SNEGSKA (reference sequence). The germline V and J ends were trimmed by 5 bases and 5 bases, with 8 bases remaining between them. The CDR3 region is CSAQSGDTQYF. The CDR3, as DNA: TGCAGTGCTCAGAGCGGAGATACGCAGTATTTT.

As concerns this clone: Additional DNA sequences in this sample encode the identical CDR3. This chain links TRBV6-6 with TRBJ1-5; maybe TRBD1 (6 bases). The germline V gene encodes CDR1 MNHNY and CDR2 SVGAGI (reference sequence). CDR3 size: 14 residues. Trimming shortened V by 0 bases and J by 9 bases, and 12 bases separated the two germline ends. This CDR3 reads CASSYSSGTRPQHF. The CDR3 DNA is TGTGCCAGCAGTTACTCGTCCGGGACACGGCCCCAGCATTTT.